The entry below gives a single T cell receptor (beta chain) sequence along with its context. The repertoire was sequenced with immunoSEQ multiplex PCR; TCRdb's copy has only in-frame clones and lacks some. The sample records around 160,000 clones, about 93% being singletons. The data were taken from a study of T cell responses to AZD1222 COVID-19 vaccine. The sequencing here drew on peripheral blood, taken on day 0 of AZD1222 vaccination. The receptor was derived from an adult in good health.

In DNA, the CDR3 is TGCGCCAGCAGCCAAACCGGGGTCTATGGCTACACCTTC. Its translation is CASSQTGVYGYTF. J is TRBJ1-2 and V is TRBV4-1; no clear D gene. CDR3 length equals 13 residues. Germline V gives CDR1 MGHRA, CDR2 YSYEKL. Trimming pared 2 bases from V and 4 bases from J, leaving 8 bases between.